The sequence of this T cell receptor (beta chain) was determined in a study of blood T cell repertoires in COVID-19. Study information: COVID-19 samples collected from the United States, Italy and Spain covered acute and convalescent phases. T cells, B-cell-depleted T cells, or PBMCs supplied cDNA or gDNA.

Source study methods: Nucleated cell counts were estimated from reference gene primer amplification. Using immunoSEQ multiplex PCR, the repertoire was profiled, and TCRdb retains in-frame clones only, with some absent. That table furnishes V, J and clone size, whereas the DNA furnished D and trimming. This sample has 250,000 or so clones, with 84% found just once. The junction had 13 bases not matched to a gene; V was cut back by 3 bases and J by 0 bases. The germline V gene has CDR1 SGHTA and CDR2 FQGNSA. The CDR3 covers 18 residues. The receptor comes from a man between 60 and 75 years old with acute or convalescent COVID-19. The V and J genes are TRBV7-2 and TRBJ2-7; TRBD2 agrees at 8 bases. The specimen sequenced was peripheral blood. In DNA form, the CDR3 reads TGTGCCAGCAGCTTGGAACTAGCGGTACCAACCAGCTCCTACGAGCAGTACTTC. Translation: CASSLELAVPTSSYEQYF.